This T cell receptor (beta chain) was identified during a study of T cells in Graves' hyperthyroidism and ophthalmopathy. The sample holds a few counts of this clonotype. TCR beta CDR3 regions were amplified from RNA. TCR CDR3 underwent first-round RT-PCR with the HTBI primer set. A single record per CDR3 protein comes from TCRdb applying MiXCR to the multiplex PCR reads. The sample includes about 380,000 distinct CDR3 sequences, 13% seen only once; the top ten take less than 25%. Trimming took 8 bases from V and 7 from J; bases not matched to a gene: 3. Per germline, CDR1 MNHNS and CDR2 SASEGT. This CDR3 has 14 amino acids.

The sequencing sample was made of blood. The chain employs TRBV6-1 and TRBJ2-2; 14 bases agree with TRBD2. The clonotype originates from a man aged 25 to 40 with Graves' hyperthyroidism that later progressed to Graves' ophthalmopathy. For the CDR3, the DNA is TGTGCCAGCGGGACTAGCGGGGGACGCGGGGAGCTGTTTTTT. Amino acid sequence: CASGTSGGRGELFF.